Sequencing of this T cell receptor beta chain was carried out in a study of shared clonotypes between healthy human individuals. The protocol was immunoSEQ multiplex PCR, while the TCRdb copy is restricted to in-frame clones and leaves out a portion. The repertoire holds about 2.4 million clones, with approximately 93% as singletons. There are 19 residues in the CDR3. Losses at the gene ends were 3 bases for V and 7 bases for J; bases not matched to a gene: 21. Germline loops: CDR1 SGHDT, CDR2 YYEEEE. This receptor was obtained from a man in his late teens or twenties in good health. Some clones in this sample may be carry-over from other donors' samples. The rearrangement joins TRBV5-6 to TRBJ2-1; 8 nucleotides line up with TRBD2. The sample taken for sequencing was naive CD4+ T cells from PBMCs. Subset of the sample: CD45RA+ positively selected. The CDR3 protein is CASSSGLPGSAGGRNEQFF. The CDR3 DNA follows: TGTGCCAGCAGCTCGGGGCTCCCCGGGAGTGCGGGAGGTAGGAATGAGCAGTTCTTC.